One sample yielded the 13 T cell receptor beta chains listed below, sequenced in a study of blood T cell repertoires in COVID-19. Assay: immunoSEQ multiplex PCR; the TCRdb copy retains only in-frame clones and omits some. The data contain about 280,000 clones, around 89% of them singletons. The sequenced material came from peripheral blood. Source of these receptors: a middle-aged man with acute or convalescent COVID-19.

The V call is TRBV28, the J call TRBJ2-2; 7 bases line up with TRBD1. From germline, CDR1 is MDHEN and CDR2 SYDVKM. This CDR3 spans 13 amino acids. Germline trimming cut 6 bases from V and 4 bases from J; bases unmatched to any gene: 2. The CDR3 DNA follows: TGTGCCAGCAGGGGGACAGCCACCGGGGAGCTGTTTTTT. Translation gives CASRGTATGELFF.

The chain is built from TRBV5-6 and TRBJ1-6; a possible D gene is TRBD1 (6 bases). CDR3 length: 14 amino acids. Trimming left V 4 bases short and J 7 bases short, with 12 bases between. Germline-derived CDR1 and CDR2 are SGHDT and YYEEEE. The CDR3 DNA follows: TGTGCCAGCAGCACGGACAGCTTGAATTCACCCCTCCACTTT. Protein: CASSTDSLNSPLHF.

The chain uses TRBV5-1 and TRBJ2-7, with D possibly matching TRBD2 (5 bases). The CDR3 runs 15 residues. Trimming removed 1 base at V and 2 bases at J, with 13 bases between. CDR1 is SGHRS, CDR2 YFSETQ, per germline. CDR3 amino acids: CASSLLTAATYEQYF. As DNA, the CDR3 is TGCGCCAGCAGCTTGCTCACAGCGGCTACCTACGAGCAGTACTTC. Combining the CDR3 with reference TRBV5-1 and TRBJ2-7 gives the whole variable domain KAGVTQTPRYLIKTRGQQVTLSCSPISGHRSVSWYQQTPGQGLQFLFEYFSETQRNKGNFPGRFSGRQFSNSRSEMNVSTLELGDSALYLCASSLLTAATYEQYFGPGTRLTVT.

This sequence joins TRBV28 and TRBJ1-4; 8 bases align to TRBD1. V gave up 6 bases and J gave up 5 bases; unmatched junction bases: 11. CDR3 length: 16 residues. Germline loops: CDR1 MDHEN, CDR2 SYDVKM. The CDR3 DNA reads TGTGCCAGCAGCTTCCGTTACCGGGACAGGAATGAAAAACTGTTTTTT. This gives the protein CASSFRYRDRNEKLFF. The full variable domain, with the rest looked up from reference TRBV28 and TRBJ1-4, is DVKVTQSSRYLVKRTGEKVFLECVQDMDHENMFWYRQDPGLGLRLIYFSYDVKMKEKGDIPEGYSVSREKKERFSLILESASTNQTSMYLCASSFRYRDRNEKLFFGSGTQLSVL.

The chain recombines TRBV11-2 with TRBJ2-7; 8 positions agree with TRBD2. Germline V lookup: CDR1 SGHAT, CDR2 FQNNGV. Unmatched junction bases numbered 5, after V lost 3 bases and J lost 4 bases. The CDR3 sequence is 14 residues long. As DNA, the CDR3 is TGTGCCAGCAGCTTTACGGGGGGGGATTACGAGCAGTACTTC. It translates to CASSFTGGDYEQYF.

The CDR3: CASGLLAGVSYEQYF. CDR3 sequence (DNA): TGTGCTAGTGGTTTGCTGGCAGGGGTATCCTACGAGCAGTACTTC. V and J are TRBV12-5 and TRBJ2-7; the D gene is possibly TRBD1 (6 bases). The CDR3 runs to 15 residues. Germline CDR1 reads LGHNT; CDR2 reads FRNRAP. V was shortened by 2 bases and J by 1 base, with 12 bases between the two germline ends.

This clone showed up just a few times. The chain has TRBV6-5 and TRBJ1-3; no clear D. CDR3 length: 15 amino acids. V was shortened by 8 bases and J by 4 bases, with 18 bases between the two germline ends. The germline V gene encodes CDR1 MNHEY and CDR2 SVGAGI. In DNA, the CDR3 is TGTGCCAGCGGGAATCTGAGGGAAGGAGGAAACACCATATATTTT. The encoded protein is CASGNLREGGNTIYF.

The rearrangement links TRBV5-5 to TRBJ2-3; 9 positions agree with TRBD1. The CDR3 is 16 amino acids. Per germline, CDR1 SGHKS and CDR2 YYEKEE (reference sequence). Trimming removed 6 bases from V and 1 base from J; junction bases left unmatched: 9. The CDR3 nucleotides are TGTGCCAGCACCCCCCGGGGGGACAGGGGCACAGATACGCAGTATTTT. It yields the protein CASTPRGDRGTDTQYF.

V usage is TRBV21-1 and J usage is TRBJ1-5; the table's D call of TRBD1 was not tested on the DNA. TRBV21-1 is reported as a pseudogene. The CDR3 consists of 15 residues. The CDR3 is CASTPKGAKRQPQHF. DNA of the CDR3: TGTGCCAGCACCCCAAAGGGGGCAAAGAGGCAGCCCCAGCATTTT.

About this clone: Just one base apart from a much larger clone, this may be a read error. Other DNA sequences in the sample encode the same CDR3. The CDR3, as DNA: TGTGCCAGCAGCTTTCACACAGATACGCAGTATTTT. This gives the protein CASSFHTDTQYF. V gene TRBV11-3 combines with J gene TRBJ2-3; D remains ambiguous. Trimming shortened V by 3 bases and J by 2 bases, and 3 bases separated the two germline ends. The CDR3 runs 12 residues. Germline CDR1 is SGHNT and CDR2 is YENEEA.

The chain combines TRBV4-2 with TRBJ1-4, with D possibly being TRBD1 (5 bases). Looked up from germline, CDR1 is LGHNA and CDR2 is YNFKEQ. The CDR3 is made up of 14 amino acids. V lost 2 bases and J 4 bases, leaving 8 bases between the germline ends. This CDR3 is CASSQQGLNEKLFF. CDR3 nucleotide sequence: TGTGCCAGCAGCCAACAGGGACTTAATGAAAAACTGTTTTTT.

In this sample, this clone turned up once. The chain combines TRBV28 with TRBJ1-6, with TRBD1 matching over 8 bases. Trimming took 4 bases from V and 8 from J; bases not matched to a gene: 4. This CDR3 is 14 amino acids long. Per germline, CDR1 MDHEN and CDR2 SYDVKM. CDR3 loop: CASSSGQAHSPLHF. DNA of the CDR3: TGTGCCAGCAGTTCGGGACAGGCTCATTCACCCCTCCACTTT.

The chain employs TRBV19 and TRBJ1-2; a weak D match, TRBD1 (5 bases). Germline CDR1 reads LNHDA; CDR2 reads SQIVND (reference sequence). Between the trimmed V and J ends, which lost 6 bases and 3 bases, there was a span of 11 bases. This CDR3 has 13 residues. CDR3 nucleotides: TGTGCCAGTAGCGATACAGGCGACTATGGCTACACCTTC. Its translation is CASSDTGDYGYTF.